The 25 T cell receptor beta chains reported below all come from one sample, sequenced in a study of shared clonotypes between healthy human individuals. Only in-frame clones appear in the TCRdb table, and some are missing; sequencing was by immunoSEQ multiplex PCR. The sample yields 700,000 or so clones, around 72% seen once. The specimen was memory CD4+ T cells sorted from blood. Specified subset: CD45RA-negative fraction. Receptors originate from a woman aged 30 to 39 in good health.

This clone showed up just a few times. The chain couples TRBV4-1 to TRBJ2-7, with 8 bases lining up with TRBD2. The J segment lost 7 bases and the V segment lost 4 bases, leaving 15 bases of the junction unmatched. CDR1 is MGHRA and CDR2 is YSYEKL in the germline V gene. The CDR3 consists of 16 residues. CDR3 DNA sequence: TGCGCCAGCAGCCGCGACCTTAGCGGGACATTTCGGGAGCAGTACTTC. Protein product: CASSRDLSGTFREQYF.

The gene calls are TRBV19 and TRBJ1-5, with TRBD1 matching over 8 bases. V was pared by 5 bases and J by 5 bases, with 5 bases of the junction left unmatched. The CDR3 length is 14 residues. Germline CDR1 and CDR2: LNHDA and SQIVND (reference sequence). CDR3 loop: CASSFPGGYQPQHF. The CDR3 bases are TGTGCCAGTAGTTTCCCAGGGGGCTATCAGCCCCAGCATTTT. Drawing the rest from reference TRBV19 and TRBJ1-5, the complete variable domain is DGGITQSPKYLFRKEGQNVTLSCEQNLNHDAMYWYRQDPGQGLRLIYYSQIVNDFQKGDIAEGYSVSREKKESFPLTVTSAQKNPTAFYLCASSFPGGYQPQHFGDGTRLSIL.

This clone showed up just a few times. The chain joins TRBV7-9 to TRBJ2-5, with 11 bases identical to TRBD2. V lost 5 bases to trimming and J lost 3 bases; unmatched junction nucleotides: 8. CDR3 size: 16 residues. Germline assignment: CDR1 SEHNR and CDR2 FQNEAQ (reference sequence). As DNA, the CDR3 is TGTGCCAGCAGCCGCTCCCAACTAGCGGGAGAAGAGACCCAGTACTTC. It translates to CASSRSQLAGEETQYF.

The chain links TRBV19 to TRBJ1-5, with D perhaps TRBD1 (6 bases). The CDR3 runs to 17 residues. Germline assignment: CDR1 LNHDA and CDR2 SQIVND (reference sequence). Trimming left V 4 bases short and J 2 bases short, with 18 bases between. In DNA, the CDR3 is TGTGCCAGTAGTAGCCAGAGGGGGGCGAGGGGCAATCAGCCCCAGCATTTT. This codes for CASSSQRGARGNQPQHF.

The rearrangement links TRBV6-1 to TRBJ2-7, with 7 bases fitting TRBD2. This CDR3 has 15 amino acids. Germline V gene sequence: CDR1 MNHNS, CDR2 SASEGT. The junction had 5 bases not matched to a gene; V was cut back by 0 bases and J by 3 bases. For the CDR3, the DNA is TGTGCCAGCAGTGAAGCGCTAGCGGTTATCTACGAGCAGTACTTC. This translates into CASSEALAVIYEQYF.

CDR3 region: CASRPTTGIVHQPQHF. CDR3 coding DNA: TGTGCCAGCAGGCCTACTACAGGGATCGTTCATCAGCCCCAGCATTTT. The chain uses TRBV27 and TRBJ1-5; a possible D gene is TRBD1 (6 bases). V lost 6 bases to trimming and J lost 5 bases, with 20 bases between them. There are 16 residues in the CDR3. Germline V gene sequence: CDR1 MNHEY, CDR2 SMNVEV (reference sequence).

The sample holds a few counts of this clone. The chain recombines TRBV19 with TRBJ1-2; no firm D call. CDR1 is LNHDA and CDR2 is SQIVND in the germline V gene (reference sequence). V was clipped by 9 bases and J by 3 bases, with 8 bases between them. This CDR3 has 11 amino acids. In nucleotides, the CDR3 is TGTGCCAGCCGTCGGGACTATGGCTACACCTTC. It codes for CASRRDYGYTF.

The rearrangement links TRBV5-4 to TRBJ1-4; D unclear. The CDR3 consists of 13 residues. Deletions cut 0 bases from V and 8 bases from J, with 8 bases between. Germline lookup yields CDR1 SGHNT and CDR2 YYREEE (reference sequence). The CDR3 DNA reads TGTGCCAGCAGCTTGGATCAGAGGGAAAAACTGTTTTTT. Translation gives CASSLDQREKLFF.

The chain has TRBV2 and TRBJ2-1; D perhaps matches TRBD2 (6 bases). Germline values: CDR1 SNHLY, CDR2 FYNNEI. This CDR3 spans 12 amino acids. With 7 bases removed from V and 13 bases from J, the gap between germline ends came to 17 bases. CDR3 bases: TGTGCCAGCATGCGGGACTCCTCAACCCAGTTCTTC. Its translation: CASMRDSSTQFF.

The chain uses TRBV5-1 and TRBJ1-1; 7 nucleotides line up with TRBD1. V was pared by 7 bases and J by 0 bases, with 6 bases of the junction left unmatched. The germline V gene encodes CDR1 SGHRS and CDR2 YFSETQ. The CDR3 loop spans 14 amino acids. The chain's CDR3 is CASWTGGMNTEAFF. Written as DNA, the CDR3 is TGCGCCAGCTGGACAGGCGGTATGAACACTGAAGCTTTCTTT.

The V and J genes are TRBV7-2 and TRBJ1-4, with 7 bases identical to TRBD1. V gave up 5 bases and J gave up 0 bases; unmatched junction bases: 9. The CDR3 runs 17 residues. The germline V gene has CDR1 SGHTA and CDR2 FQGNSA. CDR3 coding DNA: TGTGCCAGCAGCCACACGACAGGGACTTCAACTAATGAAAAACTGTTTTTT. Its translation: CASSHTTGTSTNEKLFF.

CDR3 coding DNA: TGTGCCACCAGCAGTCCGGGACAGGGGCACTATGGCTACACCTTC. Translating gives CATSSPGQGHYGYTF. This chain connects TRBV15 to TRBJ1-2, with 10 bases lining up with TRBD1. The CDR3 has 15 residues. From germline, CDR1 is LNHNV and CDR2 YYDKDF (reference sequence). V trimming: 3 bases; J trimming: 3 bases; junction bases outside the gene matches: 4.

V usage is TRBV7-3 and J usage is TRBJ2-1; possibly TRBD2 for D (5 bases). V shed 0 bases and J shed 8 bases, with 20 bases lying between them. The CDR3 consists of 17 residues. Germline assignment: CDR1 SGHTA and CDR2 FQGTGA. The CDR3 loop is CASSLTGMGGRDHEQFF. CDR3 bases: TGTGCCAGCAGCTTAACGGGGATGGGTGGGAGAGACCATGAGCAGTTCTTC.

The J gene is TRBJ2-2, the V gene TRBV5-1; D may be TRBD1 (5 bases). The germline gives CDR1 SGHRS, CDR2 YFSETQ. The germline V and J ends were trimmed by 0 bases and 4 bases, with 13 bases remaining between them. This CDR3 spans 16 amino acids. DNA of the CDR3: TGCGCCAGCAGCTTGGTTTTTACAGGACGCACCGGGGAGCTGTTTTTT. This encodes CASSLVFTGRTGELFF.

This chain links TRBV4-1 with TRBJ2-1; TRBD2 aligns across 9 bases. The trim removed 1 base at V and 10 bases at J, leaving 11 bases unmatched. CDR1 and CDR2 from the germline V gene are MGHRA and YSYEKL. This CDR3 is built from 16 residues. The chain's CDR3 is CASSQGPAGTSYEQFF. The CDR3 nucleotides read TGCGCCAGCAGCCAAGGACCGGCCGGGACTAGCTACGAGCAGTTCTTC.

CDR3 in amino acids: CASSSFNSYNEQFF. CDR3 nucleotides: TGTGCCAGCAGTTCCTTCAATTCCTACAATGAGCAGTTCTTC. The rearrangement links TRBV27 to TRBJ2-1, with no clear D. CDR1 and CDR2 (germline): MNHEY, SMNVEV (reference sequence). The CDR3 runs 14 residues. V was trimmed by 4 bases and J by 1 base, leaving 8 bases between them.

Remarks on this clone: Different DNA sequences within this sample yield the same CDR3. The chain has TRBV28 and TRBJ2-7; no definite D call. The CDR3 loop spans 12 amino acids. V lost 5 bases and J lost 0, with 5 bases in between. Germline V gives CDR1 MDHEN, CDR2 SYDVKM. The CDR3 is CASSPDSYEQYF. The DNA of the CDR3 is TGTGCCAGCAGTCCCGACTCCTACGAGCAGTACTTC.

Details on this clone: In the same sample, other DNA sequences code for this CDR3. This chain uses TRBV5-1 with TRBJ2-1, with D hard to call. The CDR3 is 15 amino acids. Per germline, CDR1 SGHRS and CDR2 YFSETQ. V lost 0 bases to trimming and J lost 4 bases, with 11 bases between them. The CDR3 sequence is CASSLESSGYNEQFF. The CDR3 DNA is TGCGCCAGCAGCTTGGAATCCTCCGGGTACAATGAGCAGTTCTTC.

In its sample, this clone was seen once. The gene calls are TRBV6-5 and TRBJ2-1; 9 bases map to TRBD1. V shed 10 bases, J shed 5 bases, and the junction held 6 bases outside the gene matches. This CDR3 spans 13 amino acids. Germline V lookup: CDR1 MNHEY, CDR2 SVGAGI. The CDR3, as DNA: TGTGCCACTGGGACAGGGAAGCACAATGAGCAGTTCTTC. This codes for CATGTGKHNEQFF.

This chain uses TRBV10-1 with TRBJ2-7; 8 nucleotides align to TRBD2. V lost 5 bases to trimming and J lost 2 bases; unmatched junction nucleotides: 2. Per germline, CDR1 WNHNN and CDR2 SYGVQD (reference sequence). CDR3 length equals 13 residues. CDR3 protein: CASSSGLAYEQYF. The DNA for the CDR3 is TGCGCCAGCAGTTCGGGACTAGCCTACGAGCAGTACTTC.

The chain employs TRBV11-2 and TRBJ2-7; D unresolved. Trimming pared 3 bases from V and 7 bases from J, leaving 10 bases between. This CDR3 region has 12 residues. The V gene's germline CDR1 is SGHAT and CDR2 FQNNGV. CDR3 sequence: CASSLIGWEQYF. In DNA form, the CDR3 reads TGTGCCAGCAGCTTGATCGGATGGGAGCAGTACTTC.

The chain couples TRBV5-1 to TRBJ2-3, with D tentatively TRBD1 (5 bases). The CDR3 is made up of 17 amino acids. Germline CDR1 and CDR2: SGHRS and YFSETQ. The V and J ends lost 3 bases and 0 bases respectively, with 17 bases between them. DNA of the CDR3: TGCGCCAGCAGCTACACTACAGGCTATGCCAGCACAGATACGCAGTATTTT. It codes for CASSYTTGYASTDTQYF.

J is TRBJ2-7 and V is TRBV20-1; D gene uncertain. V lost 0 bases to trimming and J lost 2 bases, with 2 bases between them. CDR1 DFQATT and CDR2 SNEGSKA come from the germline V gene (reference sequence). CDR3 length equals 11 residues. CDR3 coding DNA: TGCAGTGCTAGAGACCCCTACGAGCAGTACTTC. Translated, it gives CSARDPYEQYF.

The chain is built from TRBV6-1 and TRBJ2-7; D is perhaps TRBD1 or TRBD2 (5 bases each). V was shortened by 6 bases and J by 0 bases, with 9 bases between the two germline ends. Germline CDR1 reads MNHNS; CDR2 reads SASEGT. The CDR3 consists of 13 residues. The CDR3, as DNA: TGTGCCAGCAGGGGGACGGTCTCCTACGAGCAGTACTTC. It translates to CASRGTVSYEQYF.

V usage is TRBV28 and J usage is TRBJ1-3; TRBD1 is a possible D gene (6 bases). Per germline, CDR1 MDHEN and CDR2 SYDVKM. V gave up 7 bases and J gave up 0 bases, with 22 bases separating them. CDR3 length: 18 residues. The CDR3 sequence is CASKFGGGQGISGNTIYF. In DNA, the CDR3 is TGTGCCAGCAAGTTTGGAGGGGGTCAGGGGATCTCTGGAAACACCATATATTTT.